This entry features one TCR beta chain sequence. Its antigen is undetermined. A marrow graft followed busulfan-fludarabine conditioning, with cyclophosphamide on days +3 and +4. The data belong to a study of T cells after posttransplantation cyclophosphamide. Findings and caveats of the study: Later blood repertoires were often dominated by clones from the donor CD8+ memory compartment.

Assay used: immunoSEQ multiplex PCR; TCRdb lists only in-frame clones, some missing. The table records around 530 clones, 89% of them present only once. This clonotype was obtained from a female patient aged 45-60 years who received an allogeneic stem cell transplant from a related donor, was CMV-positive, and had no GVHD. Some T cells may have originated in the graft donor. The source material was CD4+ T cells sorted from blood, sampled after allogeneic stem cell transplant with posttransplant cyclophosphamide.

The CDR3 region has the DNA TGCAGCGTTGCAGGACAGGGGGTAACCTACGAGCAGTACTTC. It codes for CSVAGQGVTYEQYF. V is TRBV29-1 and J is TRBJ2-7; TRBD1 matches at 10 bases. The CDR3 extends over 14 amino acids. V was pared by 4 bases and J by 2 bases, with 5 bases of the junction left unmatched. Germline CDR1 is SQVTM and CDR2 is ANQGSEA.